A selection of T cell receptor beta chains follows, all from one sample in a study of T cell responses to AZD1222 COVID-19 vaccine. Using immunoSEQ multiplex PCR, the repertoire was profiled, and TCRdb retains in-frame clones only, with some absent. Its table records around 150,000 clones. The sample comprised peripheral blood. These receptors originate from an adult in good health. Each CDR3 is given without its conserved first and last residue.

V: TRBV19
J: TRBJ1-5
CDR3: ASLGPGEGAQH

V: TRBV20-1
J: TRBJ2-7
CDR3: SASTRAGRSYEQY

V: TRBV5-1
J: TRBJ1-3
CDR3: ASSRLDGAGNTIY

V: TRBV6-5
J: TRBJ1-6
CDR3: ASSRNTGLVVPLH

V: TRBV5-5
J: TRBJ2-5
CDR3: ASSPGTGREETQY

V: TRBV28
J: TRBJ1-1
CDR3: ASSFGGGGTEAF

V: TRBV28
J: TRBJ1-2
CDR3: ASSLSGTGGGYT

V: TRBV4-1
J: TRBJ1-4
CDR3: ASSQDSGGNEKLF

V: TRBV9
J: TRBJ2-3
CDR3: ASSVSAGGTDTQY

V: TRBV27
J: TRBJ2-7
CDR3: ASKGQSPPYEQY

V: TRBV7-7
J: TRBJ1-1
CDR3: ASSLVGRNREPLNTEAF

V: TRBV5-6
J: TRBJ2-5
CDR3: ASSLELVGTSGETQY

V: TRBV19
J: TRBJ1-6
CDR3: ASCTGGNSPLH

V: TRBV9
J: TRBJ1-3
CDR3: ASSVSGTSGNTIY

V: TRBV6-5
J: TRBJ1-6
CDR3: ASRSPYIGNSPLH

V: TRBV2
J: TRBJ1-1
CDR3: ASRQGSEAF

V: TRBV12-3/TRBV12-4
J: TRBJ1-5
CDR3: ASSDSSNQPQH

V: TRBV5-1
J: TRBJ2-1
CDR3: ASSSAPRGDYNEQF

V: TRBV4-2
J: TRBJ2-3
CDR3: ASSQDSRGAQY

V: TRBV5-1
J: TRBJ2-6
CDR3: ASSSGNRAAGANVLT

V: TRBV6-5
J: TRBJ1-3
CDR3: ASRRDWSSGNTIY

V: TRBV19
J: TRBJ2-2
CDR3: ASSRADLYTGELF

V: TRBV4-1
J: TRBJ1-5
CDR3: ASSQGQHFEPQH

V: TRBV28
J: TRBJ1-4
CDR3: ASMVGQGIPPTEKLF

V: TRBV24-1
J: TRBJ1-1
CDR3: ATRNAPTGDNTEAF

V: TRBV30
J: TRBJ2-1
CDR3: AWRGAGATNNEQF

V: TRBV5-1
J: TRBJ2-2
CDR3: ASSLILGGGELF

V: TRBV14
J: TRBJ1-1
CDR3: ASSQATGGARTEAF

V: TRBV2
J: TRBJ1-3
CDR3: ASSEALGPQGNTIY

V: TRBV30
J: TRBJ2-7
CDR3: AWSAGGYEQY

V: TRBV4-2
J: TRBJ1-1
CDR3: ASSQERGPEAF

V: TRBV3-1/TRBV3-2
J: TRBJ2-2
CDR3: ASSQWGTGGTGELF

V: TRBV7-3
J: TRBJ2-2
CDR3: ASSLNPGGGSPGELF

V: TRBV10-3
J: TRBJ2-3
CDR3: AISEPTSVSTVDRADTQY

V: TRBV12-5
J: TRBJ2-7
CDR3: ASGLSGSLGEQY

V: TRBV10-3
J: TRBJ1-6
CDR3: AISESFGSPLH

V: TRBV7-2
J: TRBJ2-7
CDR3: ASSLAGDPAYEQY

V: TRBV5-8
J: TRBJ1-2
CDR3: ASSTPWGAQINGYT

V: TRBV3-1/TRBV3-2
J: TRBJ2-3
CDR3: ASNPGTSGGRGTDTQY

V: TRBV6-5
J: TRBJ2-2
CDR3: ASSYRDRGQGELF

V: TRBV30
J: TRBJ1-6
CDR3: AWSGGSNSPLH

V: TRBV3-1/TRBV3-2
J: TRBJ2-7
CDR3: ASSQELRTPKY

V: TRBV4-1
J: TRBJ2-5
CDR3: ASSSRQGMIGETQY

V: TRBV18
J: TRBJ2-1
CDR3: ASSPIGASDYNEQF

V: TRBV6-5
J: TRBJ1-2
CDR3: ASSPPGTENYGYT